The sequence of this TCR beta chain was determined in a study of cytomegalovirus exposure and HLA in healthy donors. Germline CDR1 is SGHTA and CDR2 is FQGNSA. Losses at the gene ends were 5 bases for V and 7 bases for J; bases not matched to a gene: 13. The CDR3 runs to 15 residues. Primers included in the PCR were 60 Vbeta and 13 Jbeta primers. Assay used: immunoSEQ multiplex PCR; TCRdb lists only in-frame clones, some missing. The sample contains 200,000 to 300,000 clones, about 80% of which appear only once. As for this clone: The target antigen is unknown.

General study points: As a later analysis showed, several of the most significant clusters appeared to be linked to common viral pathogens.

Sequencing was carried out using PBMCs. The rearrangement joins TRBV7-2 to TRBJ2-7, with TRBD1 matching over 8 bases. This sequence was found in a woman aged 40 to 55 in good health and CMV-seropositive. DNA for the CDR3: TGTGCCAGCAGCAAACTCTCGACAGGGGCAAGGGAGCAGTACTTC. This translates into CASSKLSTGAREQYF.